These T cell receptor beta chains were read from a single sample in a study of beta chain features in type 1 diabetes. Measured with immunoSEQ multiplex PCR; TCRdb has only the in-frame clones, and not every one. The sample lists approximately 140,000 clones, around 10% occurring once. The sequenced sample was central memory CD4+ T cells from blood. Receptors originate from a man aged 30 to 39 with type 1 diabetes. Each CDR3 is given with its conserved first and last residue. The D gene is left open where the match is weak. A clone size is listed for some rows: how often the clone was seen (once, few, many), or a class if it is expanded.

TRBV29-1	13	-	TRBJ1-1	-	CSVGDTSNTEAFF	TGCAGCGTGGGGGACACGTCCAACACTGAAGCTTTCTTT
TRBV4-2	13	-	TRBJ2-3	-	CASSQTGPDTQYF	TGTGCCAGCAGCCAGACAGGCCCAGATACGCAGTATTTT
TRBV29-1	14	TRBD1	TRBJ1-1	-	CSVGDRVLGTEAFF	TGCAGCGTTGGGGACAGGGTTTTAGGTACTGAAGCTTTCTTT
TRBV29-1	16	-	TRBJ2-7	few	CSVEGRQGGSSYEQYF	TGCAGCGTTGAAGGCCGACAAGGAGGGAGCTCCTACGAGCAGTACTTC
TRBV28	14	TRBD1	TRBJ2-1	-	CASSTADRGDEQFF	TGTGCCAGCAGCACCGCGGACAGGGGGGATGAGCAGTTCTTC
TRBV6-5	15	-	TRBJ1-2	-	CASNPHGETGYGYTF	TGTGCCAGCAACCCCCACGGGGAGACGGGCTATGGCTACACCTTC
TRBV6-5	14	TRBD1	TRBJ1-3	few	CASSYGTARDTIYF	TGTGCCAGCAGTTACGGGACAGCGCGTGACACCATATATTTT
TRBV28	16	-	TRBJ1-6	-	CASILSIRWGDSPLHF	TGTGCCAGCATTCTAAGTATAAGATGGGGGGATTCACCCCTCCACTTT
TRBV5-4	14	TRBD2	TRBJ2-7	few	CASKRTSGDHEQYF	TGTGCCAGCAAAAGGACTAGCGGGGACCACGAGCAGTACTTC
TRBV6-5	15	-	TRBJ1-1	few	CASSYSRQIDTEAFF	TGTGCCAGCAGTTACTCGAGACAGATCGACACTGAAGCTTTCTTT
TRBV5-4	15	TRBD1	TRBJ2-2	few	CASSPTGANTGELFF	TGTGCCAGCAGCCCGACAGGGGCGAACACCGGGGAGCTGTTTTTT
TRBV28	15	-	TRBJ1-5	few	CASSQYIQGNQPQHF	TGTGCCAGCAGTCAGTATATTCAGGGCAATCAGCCCCAGCATTTT
TRBV9	13	TRBD1	TRBJ1-2	-	CASSAGQGGGYTF	TGTGCCAGCAGCGCCGGACAGGGGGGTGGCTACACCTTC
TRBV18	14	-	TRBJ1-1	-	CASSSGLMNTEAFF	TGTGCCAGCTCAAGTGGACTAATGAACACTGAAGCTTTCTTT
TRBV7-2	14	TRBD2	TRBJ2-3	few	CASSWRGGPDTQYF	TGTGCCAGCAGCTGGCGGGGGGGCCCAGATACGCAGTATTTT
TRBV7-9	14	-	TRBJ1-6	many	CASSLEQYNSPLHF	TGTGCCAGCAGCTTAGAACAGTATAATTCACCCCTCCACTTT
TRBV21-1	15	-	TRBJ2-5	-	CASSKTGTDQETQYF	TGTGCCAGCAGCAAGACTGGGACAGATCAAGAGACCCAGTACTTC
TRBV4-3	14	-	TRBJ2-3	-	CASSEDYSTDTQYF	TGCGCCAGCAGCGAGGACTATAGCACAGATACGCAGTATTTT
TRBV5-4	15	TRBD1	TRBJ1-1	few	CASSWGTEMNTEAFF	TGTGCCAGCAGCTGGGGGACAGAAATGAACACTGAAGCTTTCTTT
TRBV2	16	-	TRBJ2-4	-	CASSEPPGSGKNIQYF	TGTGCCAGCAGTGAACCCCCGGGATCCGGAAAAAACATTCAGTACTTC
TRBV2	13	-	TRBJ2-2	few	CASSGENTGELFF	TGTGCCAGCAGCGGAGAGAACACCGGGGAGCTGTTTTTT
TRBV7-2	12	-	TRBJ1-6	few	CASSLGQGLLHF	TGTGCCAGCAGCTTAGGGCAGGGTCTCCTCCACTTT